Listed below are T cell receptor beta chains from one sample, sequenced in a study of cytomegalovirus exposure and HLA in healthy donors. Sequencing was performed with immunoSEQ multiplex PCR; in TCRdb, only in-frame clones are kept and a portion is missing. The sample records over 150,000 clones, 70% to 85% being singletons. Sequenced input: PBMCs. Receptor source: a girl aged 2 to 9 in good health and CMV-seropositive. The CDR3 runs from the conserved cysteine through the conserved F or W. The D gene is left open where the match is weak. Expanded clones are given a class, and other clones once, few, many or no size at all.

d_call	v_call	clone_size	j_call	cdr3_aa	cdr3_nt
TRBD1	TRBV27	.	TRBJ2-1	CASSPDRGNEQFF	TGTGCCAGCAGCCCCGACAGGGGAAATGAGCAGTTCTTC
.	TRBV30	once	TRBJ1-1	CAWSVGWTANTEAFF	TGTGCCTGGAGTGTCGGATGGACAGCTAACACTGAAGCTTTCTTT
.	TRBV5-4	.	TRBJ2-1	CASSLATYGKTNNEQFF	TGTGCCAGCAGCTTGGCAACGTACGGGAAGACAAACAATGAGCAGTTCTTC
TRBD2	TRBV5-1	.	TRBJ2-1	CASRPGTSPVRQFF	TGCGCCAGCAGGCCCGGGACTAGTCCGGTACGGCAGTTCTTC
.	TRBV5-1	.	TRBJ1-1	CASSLNPNTNTEAFF	TGCGCCAGCAGCTTGAATCCCAACACGAACACTGAAGCTTTCTTT
.	TRBV19	.	TRBJ1-6	CASSTAGQGPSGNSPLHF	TGTGCCAGTAGTACCGCCGGGCAGGGGCCCTCGGGTAATTCACCCCTCCACTTT
.	TRBV18	.	TRBJ1-3	CASSPFHSGNTIYF	TGTGCCAGCTCACCATTTCACTCTGGAAACACCATATATTTT
.	TRBV6-5	.	TRBJ2-7	CASRRNRPTYEQYF	TGTGCCAGCAGACGGAACAGGCCCACCTACGAGCAGTACTTC
.	TRBV2	few	TRBJ2-1	CASSEVVNEQFF	TGTGCCAGCAGTGAAGTAGTCAATGAGCAGTTCTTC
.	TRBV27	.	TRBJ2-7	CASSLFGRAGLWEQYF	TGTGCCAGCAGTTTATTTGGTCGGGCAGGGCTCTGGGAGCAGTACTTC
.	TRBV27	.	TRBJ2-3	CASIRDNTDTQYF	TGTGCCAGCATTCGGGACAACACAGATACGCAGTATTTT
.	TRBV28	.	TRBJ1-5	CATRDSHNQPQHF	TGTGCCACCCGAGACAGCCACAATCAGCCCCAGCATTTT
TRBD2	TRBV27	.	TRBJ2-3	CASSSLALSTDTQYF	TGTGCCAGCAGTTCACTAGCGCTTAGCACAGATACGCAGTATTTT
.	TRBV6-1	.	TRBJ1-5	CASQGGADNQPQHF	TGTGCCAGCCAGGGCGGGGCGGACAATCAGCCCCAGCATTTT
.	TRBV19	few	TRBJ1-6	CASSPGGLFPPLHF	TGTGCCAGTAGTCCGGGGGGGCTATTTCCACCCCTCCACTTT
TRBD2	TRBV5-1	.	TRBJ2-1	CASSLTSVSYNEQFF	TGCGCCAGCAGCCTTACTAGCGTATCCTACAATGAGCAGTTCTTC
.	TRBV30	once	TRBJ1-2	CAWSVRGDGYTF	TGTGCCTGGAGTGTACGGGGTGATGGCTACACCTTC
.	TRBV11-3	.	TRBJ2-1	CASSENSEQFF	TGTGCCAGCAGTGAAAACTCGGAGCAGTTCTTC
.	TRBV6-4	.	TRBJ1-6	CASSLRLNSPLHF	TGTGCCAGCAGTCTCAGGTTGAATTCACCCCTCCACTTT
.	TRBV2	.	TRBJ2-1	CASRTQGSEQFF	TGTGCCAGCAGGACACAGGGTTCTGAGCAGTTCTTC
TRBD1	TRBV2	few	TRBJ2-7	CASSPLGDRGHREAYEQYF	TGTGCCAGCAGTCCCTTGGGGGACAGGGGCCATCGAGAAGCCTACGAGCAGTACTTC
.	TRBV5-1	.	TRBJ2-7	CASSNLGLGGYEQYF	TGCGCCAGCAGCAACCTAGGACTGGGCGGCTACGAGCAGTACTTC
.	TRBV19	.	TRBJ1-3	CASTDSLRVPGNTIYF	TGTGCCAGTACCGACAGTTTGCGAGTCCCTGGAAACACCATATATTTT
TRBD2	TRBV6-6	.	TRBJ2-1	CASSPLAGVPYNEQFF	TGTGCCAGCAGTCCCTTAGCGGGAGTGCCCTACAATGAGCAGTTCTTC
.	TRBV7-2	.	TRBJ1-5	CASSLTANQPQHF	TGTGCCAGCAGCTTGACAGCAAACCAGCCCCAGCATTTT
.	TRBV28	.	TRBJ2-2	CASNLDRISTGELFF	TGTGCCAGCAACCTAGACAGAATAAGCACCGGGGAGCTGTTTTTT
.	TRBV18	few	TRBJ1-3	CASSRYDRRSSGNTIYF	TGTGCCAGCTCACGATACGACAGACGCTCTTCTGGAAACACCATATATTTT
.	TRBV19	.	TRBJ2-2	CASSIQGFRDTGELFF	TGTGCCAGTAGTATACAGGGTTTCAGGGACACCGGGGAGCTGTTTTTT
.	TRBV27	once	TRBJ2-3	CASHLYPLRDHFTDTQYF	TGTGCCAGTCACCTTTACCCGCTGAGGGATCACTTCACAGATACGCAGTATTTT
TRBD1	TRBV2	.	TRBJ2-1	CASSAGQGFYNEQFF	TGTGCCAGCAGCGCGGGACAGGGTTTCTACAATGAGCAGTTCTTC
TRBD1	TRBV7-9	.	TRBJ2-1	CASRGQGNEQFF	TGTGCCAGCAGAGGACAGGGTAATGAGCAGTTCTTC
.	TRBV10-3	.	TRBJ1-1	CAIRGTLGAFF	TGTGCCATCAGGGGGACTCTAGGTGCTTTCTTT
TRBD1	TRBV19	.	TRBJ1-2	CASSIRGTGDYGYTF	TGTGCCAGTAGTATTCGAGGGACAGGGGACTATGGCTACACCTTC
.	TRBV5-1	.	TRBJ2-7	CASSSRGTYEQYF	TGCGCCAGCAGCTCAAGGGGAACCTACGAGCAGTACTTC
.	TRBV6-1	.	TRBJ1-5	CASSFDWAQPQHF	TGTGCCAGCAGTTTTGATTGGGCTCAGCCCCAGCATTTT
TRBD2	TRBV29-1	.	TRBJ2-7	CSAASGGSYEQYF	TGCAGCGCCGCTAGCGGGGGGTCCTACGAGCAGTACTTC
.	TRBV30	.	TRBJ2-3	CARTMGPADTQYF	TGTGCCCGGACCATGGGGCCCGCAGATACGCAGTATTTT
.	TRBV11-3	.	TRBJ2-1	CASSLLGQSSYNEQFF	TGTGCCAGCAGCTTACTGGGCCAGAGCTCCTACAATGAGCAGTTCTTC
TRBD1	TRBV2	few	TRBJ2-7	CASRTDRGPYEQYF	TGTGCCAGCCGCACGGACAGGGGTCCCTACGAGCAGTACTTC